This T cell receptor (beta chain) was recorded in a study of identical twins. This CDR3 comprises 16 residues. With 2 bases clipped from V and 8 bases from J, the junction kept 12 bases outside the gene matches. Per the germline V gene, CDR1 is SGHRS and CDR2 is YFSETQ. One entry per CDR3 protein, called by TCRdb with MiXCR from the 5' RACE reads. The sample yields under 800,000 distinct CDR3 sequences, 21% seen once. In addition, the sample was reused for a study of T cells expressing NK-cell markers. As reported in that work: The contribution of dominant NKG2C+ clonotypes to CD8+ T cells in five to seven donors was 1.0-7.0%.

The rearrangement joins TRBV5-1 to TRBJ2-2, with TRBD2 matching over 7 bases. The sample taken for sequencing was PBMCs. The origin of this receptor is a young woman in good health. CDR3 sequence reads: CASSFGGLTLRGELFF. In DNA form, the CDR3 reads TGCGCCAGCAGCTTCGGGGGACTAACCTTGCGGGGGGAGCTGTTTTTT.